Below, 7 T cell receptor beta chains from the same sample are listed, as sequenced in a study of CD8 T cells in ankylosing spondylitis. TCRdb processed the 5' RACE reads anew with MiXCR; each CDR3 protein has one entry. Counted here are 150,000 to 200,000 distinct CDR3 sequences, 10% to 15% occurring once; the ten biggest clones make up roughly 9.6%. Sequences were obtained from blood, either unsorted or a sorted T cell fraction (not recorded which). The receptor set was obtained from a female donor with ankylosing spondylitis or in good health (not recorded which).

This clonotype was counted many times. The junction departs from germline at one end; a sequencing error may be responsible. This CDR3 reads CASSLGRDYEQYF. The CDR3 DNA follows: TGCGCCAGCAGCTTGGGCAGGGACTACGAGCAGTACTTC. This sequence joins TRBV7-2 and TRBJ2-7; the D gene is possibly TRBD1 (5 bases). CDR3 length equals 13 residues. The germline V gene encodes CDR1 SGHTA and CDR2 FQGNSA.

This clonotype has at least ten counts. This sequence joins TRBV28 and TRBJ2-7; D is unclear. This CDR3 has 12 amino acids. V was shortened by 4 bases and J by 7 bases, with 11 bases between the two germline ends. Germline CDR1 is MDHEN and CDR2 is SYDVKM. Written as DNA, the CDR3 is TGTGCCAGCAGTTCCTTTCCTTTGGAGCAGTACTTC. Translated: CASSSFPLEQYF.

This clonotype was detected ten times or more. The chain uses TRBV6-2 or TRBV6-3 and TRBJ2-7, with 7 bases aligning to TRBD2. This CDR3 is 16 amino acids long. V gave up 6 bases and J gave up 6 bases; unmatched junction bases: 17. Germline V CDR1 and CDR2: MNHEY, SVGEGT. The CDR3 nucleotides are TGTGCCAGCAGCCCTAGACAGCGGGATCGGAGAAGCGAGCAGTACTTC. Translation gives CASSPRQRDRRSEQYF.

This clonotype was counted between two and nine times. The chain employs TRBV12-3 or TRBV12-4 and TRBJ2-2, with D uncertain. The CDR3 totals 12 residues. V gave up 7 bases and J gave up 1 base, with 4 bases separating them. The CDR3, as DNA: TGTGCCAGCAAAGTGAACACCGGGGAGCTGTTTTTT. Protein: CASKVNTGELFF.

This clonotype came up many times. J is TRBJ2-1 and V is TRBV29-1; D may correspond to TRBD1 or TRBD2 (5 bases each). The V gene's germline CDR1 is SQVTM and CDR2 ANQGSEA. The germline V and J ends were trimmed by 7 bases and 9 bases, with 22 bases remaining between them. The CDR3 consists of 14 residues. This CDR3 is CSAAVGREYGEQFF. In DNA form, the CDR3 reads TGCAGCGCGGCGGTGGGCAGGGAGTATGGTGAGCAGTTCTTC.

This clonotype has ten or more counts. The chain carries TRBV7-2 and TRBJ2-7, with TRBD2 as a possible D gene (5 bases). Per germline, CDR1 SGHTA and CDR2 FQGNSA. The CDR3 covers 15 residues. Trimming shortened V by 1 base and J by 2 bases, and 12 bases separated the two germline ends. CDR3 protein: CASSLVATSTYEQYF. The CDR3 coding sequence is TGTGCCAGCAGCTTAGTAGCGACCTCCACCTACGAGCAGTACTTC.

This clonotype has at least ten counts. The chain is built from TRBV3-1 and TRBJ1-1, with D tentatively TRBD1 (6 bases). V was cut by 4 bases and J by 7 bases, with 10 bases left in between. The CDR3 totals 12 residues. CDR1 and CDR2 (germline): LGHDT, YNNKEL (reference sequence). The CDR3 DNA sequence: TGTGCCAGCAGCCCTGACAGGCATGAAGCTTTCTTT. Translating gives CASSPDRHEAFF.